The clone carrying this TCR beta chain has more than one count but fewer than ten. The antigen remains undetermined. A single record per CDR3 protein comes from TCRdb applying MiXCR to the 5' RACE reads. Of roughly 580,000 distinct CDR3 sequences listed, roughly 18% were seen once; the top ten hold around 11%. These data come from a study of T-cell memory formation after mild COVID-19. Findings and caveats of the study: Clones that shrank (day 15 to 85) were balanced CD4/CD8, whereas later expanders leaned CD4+. Contracting clones localized mainly to CM and EM when CD4+ and mainly to EMRA when CD8+.

The TCR was taken from an adult woman who had mild COVID-19 (a few samples of this study predate the infection). Cell type and time point are not known. The sample comprised PBMCs or a T cell subset sorted from them (not recorded which).

CDR3 region: CASSPKLAGVINEQFF. The CDR3 nucleotides are TGTGCCAGCAGCCCTAAACTAGCGGGGGTGATCAATGAGCAGTTCTTC. J is TRBJ2-1 and V is TRBV7-9, with TRBD2 matching over 11 bases. Trimming removed 5 bases from V and 6 bases from J; junction bases left unmatched: 9. The CDR3 is 16 amino acids. The V gene's germline CDR1 is SEHNR and CDR2 FQNEAQ (reference sequence).